The present TCR beta chain was sequenced within a study of blood T cell repertoires in COVID-19. This clone was picked up a small number of times. Profiled with immunoSEQ multiplex PCR; TCRdb holds only in-frame clones, not every one. Of roughly 280,000 clones listed, 86% are singletons. With 6 bases removed from V and 0 bases from J, the gap between germline ends came to 18 bases. Germline-derived CDR1 and CDR2 are GTSNPN and SVGIG (reference sequence). The CDR3 runs to 17 residues. This chain links TRBV30 with TRBJ2-6; D unclear. Sequencing was carried out using peripheral blood. The receptor's source is a man between 18 and 35 years old with active or convalescent COVID-19. The CDR3 coding sequence is TGTGCCTGTGTCTCAGGATCCCTCAGCTCTGGGGCCAACGTCCTGACTTTC. Translating gives CACVSGSLSSGANVLTF.